Included here is one TCR beta chain sequence, with context. Clones were sequenced by immunoSEQ multiplex PCR, and TCRdb holds only the in-frame ones, with some missing. The sample has approximately 100,000 clones, over 70% seen once. The data belong to a study of blood T cell repertoires in COVID-19. Germline-derived CDR1 and CDR2 are KGHSH and LQKENI. V lost 0 bases to trimming and J lost 6 bases, with 7 bases between them. The CDR3 has 13 amino acids. The genes are TRBV18 and TRBJ2-3; no clear D gene. The sequenced sample was peripheral blood. The receptor comes from a human donor in a cohort sampled during active or convalescent COVID-19. CDR3 in DNA: TGTGCCAGCTCACCACCGACCGGGGATACGCAGTATTTT. Its translation: CASSPPTGDTQYF.